The 27 T cell receptor beta chains below come from one sample, sequenced in a study of cytomegalovirus exposure and HLA in healthy donors. The PCR ran on 60 Vbeta and 13 Jbeta primers. Assay used: immunoSEQ multiplex PCR; TCRdb lists only in-frame clones, some missing. The sample has 90,000 or so clones, 65% to 80% seen once. Sequenced: PBMCs. These receptor sequences come from a man younger than 40 in good health and CMV-seropositive.

The chain links TRBV5-1 to TRBJ1-1; 11 bases match TRBD1. Trimming cost V 1 base and J 7 bases; bases outside gene matches: 6. This CDR3 is built from 15 residues. Germline loops: CDR1 SGHRS, CDR2 YFSETQ. The CDR3 loop is CASSLIGQGAGEAFF. The DNA of the CDR3 is TGCGCCAGCAGCTTGATAGGACAGGGGGCAGGTGAAGCTTTCTTT.

The rearrangement links TRBV7-3 to TRBJ1-3; 9 nucleotides match TRBD1. The CDR3 is made up of 15 amino acids. The V gene's germline CDR1 is SGHTA and CDR2 FQGTGA. Losses at the gene ends were 8 bases for V and 3 bases for J; bases not matched to a gene: 8. The CDR3 protein is CASAAGTGLGNTIYF. For the CDR3, the DNA is TGTGCCAGCGCTGCCGGGACAGGGCTTGGAAACACCATATATTTT.

This chain links TRBV18 with TRBJ1-2; the D gene is possibly TRBD1 (5 bases). The V gene lost 1 base and the J gene lost 4 bases, with 22 bases spanning the gap. This CDR3 has 18 amino acids. Germline lookup yields CDR1 KGHSH and CDR2 LQKENI. The CDR3 nucleotides are TGTGCCAGCTCACCACAACGGGGGGGATGGGGCACGACCTATGGCTACACCTTC. Residues: CASSPQRGGWGTTYGYTF.

This chain joins TRBV7-8 and TRBJ2-7; D is unresolved. Trimming left V 0 bases short and J 5 bases short, with 11 bases between. In germline, CDR1 is SGHVS, CDR2 FQNEAQ. The CDR3 covers 14 residues. The CDR3 sequence: CASSLAGSVNEQYF. In nucleotides, the CDR3 is TGTGCCAGCAGCTTAGCGGGCAGTGTGAACGAGCAGTACTTC.

The V gene is TRBV6-5, the J gene TRBJ2-3, with a tentative D call TRBD2 (6 bases). Germline V gene data show CDR1 as MNHEY and CDR2 as SVGAGI. The ends were cut back, 6 bases at V and 8 bases at J, with 21 bases in the middle. CDR3 size: 15 residues. The CDR3 here is CASSVRLGGQGTQYF. Written as DNA, the CDR3 is TGTGCCAGCAGCGTCCGACTAGGAGGACAAGGTACGCAGTATTTT.

The chain combines TRBV23-1 with TRBJ2-1, with D uncertain. TRBV23-1 is marked as an open reading frame, function uncertain. The CDR3 is made up of 13 amino acids. V lost 10 bases to trimming and J lost 11 bases, with 21 bases between them. The CDR3 loop reads CATLREAKPQQFF. CDR3 coding DNA: TGCGCCACCCTCCGCGAGGCAAAACCTCAGCAGTTCTTC.

The V call is TRBV4-3, the J call TRBJ1-6; D is perhaps TRBD1 (6 bases). The CDR3 runs to 16 residues. The V and J ends lost 0 bases and 6 bases respectively, with 12 bases between them. The V gene's germline CDR1 is LGHNA and CDR2 YSLEER. In DNA form, the CDR3 reads TGCGCCAGCAGCCAAGATCTGTACAGGGTTAATTCACCCCTCCACTTT. The encoded protein is CASSQDLYRVNSPLHF.

This chain connects TRBV21-1 to TRBJ1-3. TRBV21-1 is annotated as a pseudogene. CDR3 length: 17 residues. The CDR3: CASSKEARRLSGNTIYF. The CDR3 DNA reads TGTGCCAGCAGCAAAGAGGCCAGGAGGCTTTCTGGAAACACCATATATTTT.

CDR3 DNA: TGTGCCAGCAGACCAGGGACAGCCTACGAGCAGTACTTC. Its protein product is CASRPGTAYEQYF. The gene calls are TRBV14 and TRBJ2-7; 7 bases map to TRBD1. Germline CDR1 reads SGHDN; CDR2 reads FVKESK. The V and J ends lost 6 bases and 2 bases, in that order; junction bases with no gene match: 4. The CDR3 extends over 13 amino acids. The whole variable domain, remainder taken from reference TRBV14 and TRBJ2-7, is EAGVTQFPSHSVIEKGQTVTLRCDPISGHDNLYWYRRVMGKEIKFLLHFVKESKQDESGMPNNRFLAERTGGTYSTLKVQPAELEDSGVYFCASRPGTAYEQYFGPGTRLTVT.

The rearrangement joins TRBV7-9 to TRBJ2-2, with 8 bases lining up with TRBD2. The CDR3 contains 15 residues. Trimming cost V 6 bases and J 1 base; bases outside gene matches: 4. The germline CDR1 and CDR2 sequences are SEHNR and FQNEAQ (reference sequence). CDR3 nucleotide sequence: TGTGCCAGCAGACCAAGCGGGGGGAACACCGGGGAGCTGTTTTTT. Its translation is CASRPSGGNTGELFF.

V and J are TRBV30 and TRBJ1-2, with 7 bases fitting TRBD1. Losses at the gene ends were 2 bases for V and 2 bases for J; bases not matched to a gene: 8. CDR1 and CDR2 (germline): GTSNPN, SVGIG (reference sequence). The CDR3 has 15 amino acids. CDR3 sequence: CAWSLTVTGNYGYTF. The CDR3 DNA reads TGTGCCTGGAGTTTAACCGTGACAGGGAACTATGGCTACACCTTC.

This clone has just a few counts. This chain uses TRBV7-8 with TRBJ2-7; D remains ambiguous. The V end lost 1 base, the J end lost 1 base, and 5 bases lay between the germline ends. The CDR3 is made up of 13 amino acids. Germline loops: CDR1 SGHVS, CDR2 FQNEAQ. As DNA, the CDR3 is TGTGCCAGCAGCTTAGGGCCTTCCTACGAGCAGTACTTC. Protein product: CASSLGPSYEQYF.

V gene TRBV6-5 combines with J gene TRBJ1-1; D uncertain. V dropped 0 bases and J dropped 1 base, with 9 bases sitting between them. The CDR3 length is 15 residues. Germline CDR1 reads MNHEY; CDR2 reads SVGAGI. CDR3 protein: CASSYSSQANTEAFF. As DNA, the CDR3 is TGTGCCAGCAGTTACTCGAGCCAGGCGAACACTGAAGCTTTCTTT.

On this clone: An end of the junction differs from the germline gene, which may be a read error. The V and J genes are TRBV7-9 and TRBJ1-2, with D uncertain. This CDR3 is 14 amino acids long. The germline gives CDR1 SEHNR, CDR2 FQNEAQ (reference sequence). The CDR3 region is CSSSLVPQNYGYTF. The CDR3 nucleotides are TGTTCCAGCAGCTTAGTGCCTCAGAACTATGGCTACACCTTC.

J is TRBJ1-5 and V is TRBV4-1; no reliable D call. This CDR3 has 18 amino acids. V lost 0 bases and J 2 bases, leaving 17 bases between the germline ends. CDR1 is MGHRA and CDR2 is YSYEKL in the germline V gene. The CDR3 loop reads CASSQDPMEGWGNQPQHF. The CDR3 nucleotides read TGCGCCAGCAGCCAAGACCCGATGGAGGGTTGGGGCAATCAGCCCCAGCATTTT.

The chain recombines TRBV4-2 with TRBJ2-5; D unresolved. The CDR3 is made up of 14 amino acids. Germline V gene sequence: CDR1 LGHNA, CDR2 YNFKEQ. V gave up 0 bases and J gave up 5 bases, with 10 bases separating them. The DNA of the CDR3 is TGTGCCAGCAGCCAAGACAGCTCCGGGGAGACCCAGTACTTC. This sequence encodes CASSQDSSGETQYF.

V gene TRBV25-1 combines with J gene TRBJ2-1; 13 bases are shared with TRBD2. The CDR3 length is 15 residues. Germline CDR1 reads MGHDK; CDR2 reads SYGVNS. Trimming at V came to 4 bases and at J to 7 bases, leaving 4 bases not matched to a gene. CDR3 nucleotides: TGTGCCAGCAGTGGACTAGCGGGGGGAACGAATGAGCAGTTCTTC. Its protein is CASSGLAGGTNEQFF.

The chain employs TRBV11-2 and TRBJ2-7, with TRBD1 matching 7 bases. From germline, CDR1 is SGHAT and CDR2 FQNNGV. V lost 4 bases to trimming and J lost 2 bases; unmatched junction nucleotides: 5. The CDR3 runs 14 residues. The CDR3 loop is CASSSDRVTYEQYF. The CDR3, as DNA: TGTGCCAGCAGCTCCGACAGGGTCACCTACGAGCAGTACTTC.

This chain connects TRBV5-4 to TRBJ2-1; 13 nucleotides match TRBD2. Looked up from germline, CDR1 is SGHNT and CDR2 is YYREEE (reference sequence). Losses at the gene ends were 4 bases for V and 11 bases for J; bases not matched to a gene: 12. CDR3 length: 16 residues. CDR3 loop: CASSRSGLAGAPQQFF. The DNA for the CDR3 is TGTGCCAGCAGCCGGAGCGGACTAGCGGGGGCCCCCCAGCAGTTCTTC.

The rearrangement links TRBV10-3 to TRBJ2-1; the D is unclear. The germline V and J ends were trimmed by 3 bases and 12 bases, with 18 bases remaining between them. The germline gives CDR1 ENHRY, CDR2 SYGVKD. The CDR3 consists of 14 residues. CDR3 residues: CAISEALVGYGQFF. CDR3 sequence (DNA): TGTGCCATCAGTGAAGCTCTAGTGGGTTACGGGCAGTTCTTC.

The V call is TRBV30, the J call TRBJ1-3, with TRBD1 matching 7 bases. Looked up from germline, CDR1 is GTSNPN and CDR2 is SVGIG (reference sequence). Losses at the gene ends were 3 bases for V and 0 bases for J; bases not matched to a gene: 8. The CDR3 consists of 16 residues. In nucleotides, the CDR3 is TGTGCCTGGAGAAAGTCGGGACAGCTCTCTGGAAACACCATATATTTT. It yields the protein CAWRKSGQLSGNTIYF.

Relative to its sample, this clone is medium-sized. This chain links TRBV4-1 with TRBJ2-1; a weak D match, TRBD2 (5 bases). V gave up 1 base and J gave up 8 bases, with 18 bases separating them. CDR1 and CDR2 from the germline V gene are MGHRA and YSYEKL. CDR3 length: 16 amino acids. CDR3 DNA sequence: TGCGCCAGCAGCCAAGTAAACCTCGTAGCGTTCGATGAGCAGTTCTTC. Translation: CASSQVNLVAFDEQFF.

The chain uses TRBV28 and TRBJ1-5; the D is unclear. V was cut by 3 bases and J by 2 bases, with 8 bases left in between. CDR3 size: 14 residues. CDR1 MDHEN and CDR2 SYDVKM come from the germline V gene. The CDR3 loop is CASSFENGNQPQHF. The DNA for the CDR3 is TGTGCCAGCAGTTTCGAGAACGGCAATCAGCCCCAGCATTTT.

The CDR3 is CASSPRTENYEQYF. The DNA for the CDR3 is TGTGCCAGCAGTCCGCGGACAGAGAACTACGAGCAGTACTTC. This chain joins TRBV6-6 and TRBJ2-7; TRBD1 is a possible D gene (6 bases). The CDR3 length is 14 residues. The V and J ends lost 5 bases and 3 bases respectively, with 14 bases between them. In germline, CDR1 is MNHNY, CDR2 SVGAGI (reference sequence).

This clone was detected only a few times. The chain links TRBV19 to TRBJ1-3; D not resolved. Trimming took off 5 bases at V and 0 bases at J, with 14 bases between the two ends. This CDR3 has 16 amino acids. The germline V gene encodes CDR1 LNHDA and CDR2 SQIVND (reference sequence). The CDR3 loop is CASSPLGSHSGNTIYF. For the CDR3, the DNA is TGTGCCAGTAGTCCCTTGGGGAGCCACTCTGGAAACACCATATATTTT.

This chain uses TRBV5-1 with TRBJ2-4; 10 nucleotides match TRBD1. Germline V gives CDR1 SGHRS, CDR2 YFSETQ. Trimming cost V 3 bases and J 8 bases; bases outside gene matches: 5. CDR3 length: 14 residues. CDR3 sequence (DNA): TGCGCCAGCAGCTGGGGGACAGGGGAAGACATTCAGTACTTC. Protein sequence: CASSWGTGEDIQYF.

This chain links TRBV15 with TRBJ1-1; D not resolved. This CDR3 contains 17 residues. The germline V gene encodes CDR1 LNHNV and CDR2 YYDKDF (reference sequence). Between the trimmed V and J ends, which lost 1 base and 1 base, there was a span of 16 bases. CDR3: CATSRGPHNKWNTEAFF. CDR3 nucleotides: TGTGCCACCAGCAGAGGTCCCCACAATAAGTGGAACACTGAAGCTTTCTTT.